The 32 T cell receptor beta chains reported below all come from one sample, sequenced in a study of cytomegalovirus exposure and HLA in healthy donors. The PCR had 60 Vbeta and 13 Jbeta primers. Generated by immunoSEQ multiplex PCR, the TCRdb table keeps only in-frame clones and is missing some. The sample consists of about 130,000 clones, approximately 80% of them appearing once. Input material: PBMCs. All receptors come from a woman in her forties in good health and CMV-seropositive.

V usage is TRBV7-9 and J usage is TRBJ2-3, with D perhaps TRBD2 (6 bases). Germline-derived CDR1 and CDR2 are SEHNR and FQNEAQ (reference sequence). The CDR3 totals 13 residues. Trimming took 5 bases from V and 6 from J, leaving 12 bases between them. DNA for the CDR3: TGTGCCAGCAGCCTCGGACTACGGGATACGCAGTATTTT. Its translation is CASSLGLRDTQYF.

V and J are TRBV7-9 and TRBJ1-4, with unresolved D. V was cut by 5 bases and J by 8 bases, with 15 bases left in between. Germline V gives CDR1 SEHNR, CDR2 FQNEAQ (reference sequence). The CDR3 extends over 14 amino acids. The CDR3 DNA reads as TGTGCCAGCAGCCCTCAGAATTTGGGCGAAAAACTGTTTTTT. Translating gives CASSPQNLGEKLFF.

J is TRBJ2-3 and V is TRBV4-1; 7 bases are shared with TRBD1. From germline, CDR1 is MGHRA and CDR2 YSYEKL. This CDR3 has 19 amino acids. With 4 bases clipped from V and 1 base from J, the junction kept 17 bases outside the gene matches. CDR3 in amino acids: CASSPWVIPSGTGTDTQYF. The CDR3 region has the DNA TGCGCCAGCAGCCCATGGGTCATCCCATCCGGGACAGGCACAGATACGCAGTATTTT.

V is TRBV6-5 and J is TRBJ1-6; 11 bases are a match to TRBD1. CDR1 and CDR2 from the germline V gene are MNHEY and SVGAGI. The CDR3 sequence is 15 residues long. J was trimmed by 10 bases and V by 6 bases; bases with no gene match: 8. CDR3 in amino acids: CASRHGQGAGSPLHF. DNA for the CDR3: TGTGCCAGCAGGCACGGACAGGGGGCGGGATCACCCCTCCACTTT.

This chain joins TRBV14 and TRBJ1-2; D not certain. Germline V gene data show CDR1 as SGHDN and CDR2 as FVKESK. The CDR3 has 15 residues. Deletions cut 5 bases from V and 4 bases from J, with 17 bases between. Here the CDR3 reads CASSVGRDPSYGYTF. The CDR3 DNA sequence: TGTGCCAGCAGCGTCGGGAGGGATCCCTCCTATGGCTACACCTTC.

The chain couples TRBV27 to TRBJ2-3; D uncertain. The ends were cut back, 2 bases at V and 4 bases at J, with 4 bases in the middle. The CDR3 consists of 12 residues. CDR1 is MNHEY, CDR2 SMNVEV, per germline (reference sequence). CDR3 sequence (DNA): TGTGCCAGCAGTTTAGTATCAGATACGCAGTATTTT. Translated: CASSLVSDTQYF.

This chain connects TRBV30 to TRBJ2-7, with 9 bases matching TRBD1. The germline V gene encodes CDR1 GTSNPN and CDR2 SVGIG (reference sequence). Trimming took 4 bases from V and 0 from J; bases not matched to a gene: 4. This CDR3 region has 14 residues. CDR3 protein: CAWTGTGSSYEQYF. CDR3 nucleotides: TGTGCCTGGACGGGGACAGGGAGCTCCTACGAGCAGTACTTC.

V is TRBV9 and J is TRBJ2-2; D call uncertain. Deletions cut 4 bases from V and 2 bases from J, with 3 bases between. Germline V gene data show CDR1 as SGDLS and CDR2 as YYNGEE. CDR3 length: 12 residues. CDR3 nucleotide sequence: TGTGCCAGCAGCCTTAACACCGGGGAGCTGTTTTTT. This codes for CASSLNTGELFF. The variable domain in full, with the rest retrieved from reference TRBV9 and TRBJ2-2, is DSGVTQTPKHLITATGQRVTLRCSPRSGDLSVYWYQQSLDQGLQFLIQYYNGEERAKGNILERFSAQQFPDLHSELNLSSLELGDSALYFCASSLNTGELFFGEGSRLTVL.

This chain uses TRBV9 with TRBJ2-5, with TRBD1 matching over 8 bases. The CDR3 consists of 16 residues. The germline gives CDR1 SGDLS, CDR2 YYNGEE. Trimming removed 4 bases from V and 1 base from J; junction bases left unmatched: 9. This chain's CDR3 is CASSPRTGNIQETQYF. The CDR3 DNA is TGTGCCAGCAGCCCCCGGACAGGGAACATCCAAGAGACCCAGTACTTC.

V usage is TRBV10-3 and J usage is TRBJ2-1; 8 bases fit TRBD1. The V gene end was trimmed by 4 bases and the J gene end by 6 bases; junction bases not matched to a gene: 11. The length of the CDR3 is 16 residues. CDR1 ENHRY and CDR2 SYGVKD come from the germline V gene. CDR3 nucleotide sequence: TGTGCCATCAGTGCCAGGTCGGGGACAGGAGTCAATGAGCAGTTCTTC. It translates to CAISARSGTGVNEQFF.

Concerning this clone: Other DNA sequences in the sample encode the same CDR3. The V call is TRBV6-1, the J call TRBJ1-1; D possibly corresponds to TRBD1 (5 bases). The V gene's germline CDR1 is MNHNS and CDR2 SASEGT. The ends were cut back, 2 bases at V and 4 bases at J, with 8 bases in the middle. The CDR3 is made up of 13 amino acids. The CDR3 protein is CASSEMGGTEAFF. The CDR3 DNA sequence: TGTGCCAGCAGTGAAATGGGGGGCACTGAAGCTTTCTTT.

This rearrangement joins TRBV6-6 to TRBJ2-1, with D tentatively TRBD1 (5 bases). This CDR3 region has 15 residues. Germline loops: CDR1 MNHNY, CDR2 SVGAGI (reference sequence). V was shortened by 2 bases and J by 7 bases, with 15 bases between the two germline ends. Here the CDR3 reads CASSYGPGPENEQFF. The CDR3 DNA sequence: TGTGCCAGCAGTTACGGGCCAGGGCCCGAAAATGAGCAGTTCTTC.

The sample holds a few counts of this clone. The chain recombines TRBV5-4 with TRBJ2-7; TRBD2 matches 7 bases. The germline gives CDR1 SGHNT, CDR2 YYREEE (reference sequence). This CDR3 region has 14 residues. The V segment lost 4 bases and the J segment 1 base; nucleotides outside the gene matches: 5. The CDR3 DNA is TGTGCCAGCAGCGGGGGGGACTTGTCCTACGAGCAGTACTTC. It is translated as CASSGGDLSYEQYF.

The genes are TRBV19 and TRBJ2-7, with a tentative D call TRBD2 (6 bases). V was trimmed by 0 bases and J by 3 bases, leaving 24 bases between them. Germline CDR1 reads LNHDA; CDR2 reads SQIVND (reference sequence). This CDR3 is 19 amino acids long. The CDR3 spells CASSIEPPSRTGVSYEQYF. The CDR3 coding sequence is TGTGCCAGTAGTATAGAACCGCCCTCCCGAACGGGAGTAAGCTACGAGCAGTACTTC.

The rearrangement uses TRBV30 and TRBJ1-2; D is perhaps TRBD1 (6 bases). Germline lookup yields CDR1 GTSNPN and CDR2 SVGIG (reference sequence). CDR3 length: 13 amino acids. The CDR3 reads CGLTGTFNYGYTF. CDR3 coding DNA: TGTGGCCTGACCGGGACATTTAACTATGGCTACACCTTC.

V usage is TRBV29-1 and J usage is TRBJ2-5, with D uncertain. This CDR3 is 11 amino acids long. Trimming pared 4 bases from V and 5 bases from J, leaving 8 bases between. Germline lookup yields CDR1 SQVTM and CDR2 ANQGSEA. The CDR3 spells CSVGQRETQYF. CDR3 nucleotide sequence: TGCAGCGTTGGGCAGAGGGAGACCCAGTACTTC.

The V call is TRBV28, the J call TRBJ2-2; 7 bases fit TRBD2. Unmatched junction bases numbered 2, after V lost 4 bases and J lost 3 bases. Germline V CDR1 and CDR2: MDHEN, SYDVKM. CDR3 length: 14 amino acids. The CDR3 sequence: CASSSSGHTGELFF. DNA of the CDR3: TGTGCCAGCAGTTCTAGCGGCCACACCGGGGAGCTGTTTTTT.

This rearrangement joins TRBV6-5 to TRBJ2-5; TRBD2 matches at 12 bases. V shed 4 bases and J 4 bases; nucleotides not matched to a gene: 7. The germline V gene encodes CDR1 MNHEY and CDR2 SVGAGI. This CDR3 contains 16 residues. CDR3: CASSFRLAGVGETQYF. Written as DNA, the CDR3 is TGTGCCAGCAGTTTTAGACTAGCGGGAGTGGGAGAGACCCAGTACTTC.

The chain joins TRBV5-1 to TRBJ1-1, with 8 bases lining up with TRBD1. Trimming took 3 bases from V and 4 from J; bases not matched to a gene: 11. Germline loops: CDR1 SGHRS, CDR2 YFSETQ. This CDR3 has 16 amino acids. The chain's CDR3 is CASSYGTGEDFTEAFF. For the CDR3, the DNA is TGCGCCAGCAGCTATGGGACAGGCGAGGATTTCACTGAAGCTTTCTTT. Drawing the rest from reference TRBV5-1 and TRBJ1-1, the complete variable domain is KAGVTQTPRYLIKTRGQQVTLSCSPISGHRSVSWYQQTPGQGLQFLFEYFSETQRNKGNFPGRFSGRQFSNSRSEMNVSTLELGDSALYLCASSYGTGEDFTEAFFGQGTRLTVV.

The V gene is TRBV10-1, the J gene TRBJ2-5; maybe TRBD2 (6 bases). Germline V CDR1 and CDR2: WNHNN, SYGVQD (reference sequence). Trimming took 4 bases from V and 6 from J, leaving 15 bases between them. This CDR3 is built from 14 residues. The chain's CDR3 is CASSGSGLLQTQYF. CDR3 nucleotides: TGCGCCAGCAGTGGGTCGGGACTCCTTCAGACCCAGTACTTC.

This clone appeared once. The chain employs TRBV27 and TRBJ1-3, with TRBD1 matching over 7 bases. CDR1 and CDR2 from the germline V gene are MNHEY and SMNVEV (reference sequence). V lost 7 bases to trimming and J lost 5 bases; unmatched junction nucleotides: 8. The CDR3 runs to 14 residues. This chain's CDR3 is CASKQQGSRNTIYF. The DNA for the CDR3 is TGTGCCAGCAAACAACAGGGGTCCCGAAACACCATATATTTT.

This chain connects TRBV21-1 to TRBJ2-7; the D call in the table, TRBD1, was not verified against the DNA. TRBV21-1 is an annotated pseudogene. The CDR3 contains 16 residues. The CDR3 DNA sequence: TGTGCCAGCAGCAAAGTTGAGGCAGGGGGCAGGCACGAGCAGTACTTC. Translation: CASSKVEAGGRHEQYF.

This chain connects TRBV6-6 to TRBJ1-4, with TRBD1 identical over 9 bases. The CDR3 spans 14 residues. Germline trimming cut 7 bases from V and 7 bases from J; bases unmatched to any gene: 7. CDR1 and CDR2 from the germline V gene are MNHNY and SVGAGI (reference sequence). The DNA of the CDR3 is TGTGCCAGCACCCAGCGGGACAGGGCTGAAAAACTGTTTTTT. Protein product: CASTQRDRAEKLFF.

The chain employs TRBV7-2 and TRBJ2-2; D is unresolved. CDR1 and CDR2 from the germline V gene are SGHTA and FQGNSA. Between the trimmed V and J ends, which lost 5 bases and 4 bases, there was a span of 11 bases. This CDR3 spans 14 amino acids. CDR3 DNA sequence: TGTGCCAGCAGCCCTCTAGGTGTCACCGGGGAGCTGTTTTTT. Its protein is CASSPLGVTGELFF.

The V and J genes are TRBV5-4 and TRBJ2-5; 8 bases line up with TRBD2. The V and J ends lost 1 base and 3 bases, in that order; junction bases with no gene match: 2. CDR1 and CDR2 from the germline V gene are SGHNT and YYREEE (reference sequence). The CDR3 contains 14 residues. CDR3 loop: CASSLLLAEETQYF. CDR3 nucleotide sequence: TGTGCCAGCAGCTTGCTACTAGCGGAAGAGACCCAGTACTTC.

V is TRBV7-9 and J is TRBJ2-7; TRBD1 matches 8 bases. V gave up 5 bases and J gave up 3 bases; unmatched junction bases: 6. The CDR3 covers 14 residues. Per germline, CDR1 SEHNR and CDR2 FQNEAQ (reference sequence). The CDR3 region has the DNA TGTGCCAGCAGCCGAACAGGGGGTGGCTACGAGCAGTACTTC. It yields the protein CASSRTGGGYEQYF.

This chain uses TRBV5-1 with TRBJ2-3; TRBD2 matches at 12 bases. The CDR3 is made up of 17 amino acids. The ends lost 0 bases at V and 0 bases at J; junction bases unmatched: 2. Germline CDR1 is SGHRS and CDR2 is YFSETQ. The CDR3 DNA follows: TGCGCCAGCAGCTTGGCCGGGACTAGCGGGAGCACAGATACGCAGTATTTT. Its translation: CASSLAGTSGSTDTQYF. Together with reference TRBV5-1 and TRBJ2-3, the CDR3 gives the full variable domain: KAGVTQTPRYLIKTRGQQVTLSCSPISGHRSVSWYQQTPGQGLQFLFEYFSETQRNKGNFPGRFSGRQFSNSRSEMNVSTLELGDSALYLCASSLAGTSGSTDTQYFGPGTRLTVL.

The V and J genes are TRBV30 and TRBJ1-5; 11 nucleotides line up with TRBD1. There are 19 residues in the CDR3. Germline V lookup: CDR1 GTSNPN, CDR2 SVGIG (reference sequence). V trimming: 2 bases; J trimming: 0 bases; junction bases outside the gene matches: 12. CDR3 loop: CAWSLEDRGLVYSNQPQHF. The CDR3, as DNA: TGTGCCTGGAGTCTTGAGGACAGGGGGCTTGTTTATAGCAATCAGCCCCAGCATTTT.

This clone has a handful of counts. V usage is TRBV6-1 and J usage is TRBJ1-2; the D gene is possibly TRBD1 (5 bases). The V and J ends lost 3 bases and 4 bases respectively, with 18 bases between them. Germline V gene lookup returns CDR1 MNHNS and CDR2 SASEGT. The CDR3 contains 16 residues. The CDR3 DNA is TGTGCCAGCAGTGACCAATTAGCGGGACCCCTCTATGGCTACACCTTC. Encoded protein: CASSDQLAGPLYGYTF.

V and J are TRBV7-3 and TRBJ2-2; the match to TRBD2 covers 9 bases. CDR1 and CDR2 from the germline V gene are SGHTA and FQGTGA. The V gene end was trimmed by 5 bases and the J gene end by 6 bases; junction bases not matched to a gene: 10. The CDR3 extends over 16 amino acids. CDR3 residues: CASSPSRGRAAGELFF. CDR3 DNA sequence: TGTGCCAGCAGCCCCTCCCGCGGGAGGGCCGCCGGGGAGCTGTTTTTT. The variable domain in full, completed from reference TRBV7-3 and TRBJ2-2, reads GAGVSQTPSNKVTEKGKYVELRCDPISGHTALYWYRQSLGQGPEFLIYFQGTGAADDSGLPNDRFFAVRPEGSVSTLKIQRTERGDSAVYLCASSPSRGRAAGELFFGEGSRLTVL.

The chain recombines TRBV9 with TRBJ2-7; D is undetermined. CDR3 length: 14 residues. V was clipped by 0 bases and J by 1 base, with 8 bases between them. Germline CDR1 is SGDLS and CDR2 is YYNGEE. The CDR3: CASSVDQESYEQYF. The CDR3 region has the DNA TGTGCCAGCAGCGTAGACCAGGAATCCTACGAGCAGTACTTC.

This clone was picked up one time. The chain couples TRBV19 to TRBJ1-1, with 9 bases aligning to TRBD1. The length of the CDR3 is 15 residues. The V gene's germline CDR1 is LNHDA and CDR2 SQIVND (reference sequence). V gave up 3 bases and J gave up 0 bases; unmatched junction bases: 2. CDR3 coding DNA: TGTGCCAGTAGTATGACAGGGGGGCTGAACACTGAAGCTTTCTTT. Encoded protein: CASSMTGGLNTEAFF.